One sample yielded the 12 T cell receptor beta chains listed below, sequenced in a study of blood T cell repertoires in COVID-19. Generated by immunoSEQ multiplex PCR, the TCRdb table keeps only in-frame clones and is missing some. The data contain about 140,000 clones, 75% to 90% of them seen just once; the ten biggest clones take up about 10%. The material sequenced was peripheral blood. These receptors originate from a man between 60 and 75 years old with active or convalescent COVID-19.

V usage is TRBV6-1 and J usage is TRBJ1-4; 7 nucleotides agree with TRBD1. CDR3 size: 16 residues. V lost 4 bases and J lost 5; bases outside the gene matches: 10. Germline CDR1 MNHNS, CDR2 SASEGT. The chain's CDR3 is CASSGIKGQPNEKLFF. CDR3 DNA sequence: TGTGCCAGCAGTGGAATAAAGGGACAGCCGAATGAAAAACTGTTTTTT.

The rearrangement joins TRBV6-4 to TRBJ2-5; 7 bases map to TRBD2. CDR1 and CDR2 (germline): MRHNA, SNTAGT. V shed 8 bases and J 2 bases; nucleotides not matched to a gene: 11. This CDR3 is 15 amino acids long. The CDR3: CASRLADRGQETQYF. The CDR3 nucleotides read TGTGCCAGCCGGCTAGCGGATCGGGGTCAAGAGACCCAGTACTTC.

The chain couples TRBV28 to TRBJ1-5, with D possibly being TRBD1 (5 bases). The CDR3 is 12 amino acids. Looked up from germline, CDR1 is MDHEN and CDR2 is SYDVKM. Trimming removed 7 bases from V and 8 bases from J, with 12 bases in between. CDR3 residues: CASTPGKKPQHF. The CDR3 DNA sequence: TGTGCCAGCACCCCAGGGAAAAAGCCCCAGCATTTT.

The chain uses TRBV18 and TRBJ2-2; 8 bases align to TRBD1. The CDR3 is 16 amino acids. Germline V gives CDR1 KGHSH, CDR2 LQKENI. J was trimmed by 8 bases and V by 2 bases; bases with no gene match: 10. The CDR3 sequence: CASSPTDRGRIGELFF. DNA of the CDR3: TGTGCCAGCTCACCAACTGACAGGGGTCGGATAGGGGAGCTGTTTTTT.

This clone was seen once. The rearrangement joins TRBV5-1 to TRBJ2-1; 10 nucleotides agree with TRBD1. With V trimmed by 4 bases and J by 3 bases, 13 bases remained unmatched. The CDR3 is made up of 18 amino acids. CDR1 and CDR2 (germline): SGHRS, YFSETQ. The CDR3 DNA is TGCGCCAGCAGCCCGACAGGGGGCAGAGTCCCTAGCTACAATGAGCAGTTCTTC. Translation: CASSPTGGRVPSYNEQFF.

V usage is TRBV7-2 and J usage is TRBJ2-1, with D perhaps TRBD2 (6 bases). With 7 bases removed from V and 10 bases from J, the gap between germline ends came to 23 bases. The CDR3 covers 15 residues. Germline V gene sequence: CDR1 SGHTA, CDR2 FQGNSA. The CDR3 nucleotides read TGTGCCAGCATCAAAGCCCTGGGGGGACCGCGGGAGCAGTTCTTC. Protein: CASIKALGGPREQFF.

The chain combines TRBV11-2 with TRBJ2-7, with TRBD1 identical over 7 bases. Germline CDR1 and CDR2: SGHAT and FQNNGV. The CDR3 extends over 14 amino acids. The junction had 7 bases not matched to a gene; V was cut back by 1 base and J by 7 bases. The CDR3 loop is CASSLGRQGREQYF. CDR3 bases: TGTGCCAGCAGCTTAGGTCGACAGGGACGGGAGCAGTACTTC.

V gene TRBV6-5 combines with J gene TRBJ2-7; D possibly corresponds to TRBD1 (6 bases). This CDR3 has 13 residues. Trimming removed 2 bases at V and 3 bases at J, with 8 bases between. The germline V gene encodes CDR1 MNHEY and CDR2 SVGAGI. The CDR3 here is CASSYGQLYEQYF. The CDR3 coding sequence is TGTGCCAGCAGTTACGGACAGCTCTACGAGCAGTACTTC.

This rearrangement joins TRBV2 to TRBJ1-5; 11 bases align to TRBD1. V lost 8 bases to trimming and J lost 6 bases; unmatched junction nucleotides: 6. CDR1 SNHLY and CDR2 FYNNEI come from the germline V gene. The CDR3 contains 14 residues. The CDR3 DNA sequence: TGTGCCAGCTCCGGGACAGGGGGAGGTCAGCCCCAGCATTTT. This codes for CASSGTGGGQPQHF.

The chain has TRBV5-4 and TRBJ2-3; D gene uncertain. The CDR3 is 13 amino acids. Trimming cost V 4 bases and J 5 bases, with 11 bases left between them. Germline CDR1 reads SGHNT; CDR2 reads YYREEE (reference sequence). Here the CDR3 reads CASSTRKGDTQYF. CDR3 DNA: TGTGCCAGCAGCACGCGGAAAGGAGATACGCAGTATTTT.

The CDR3 loop reads CASSFLAAHKFF. The CDR3 bases are TGTGCCAGCAGCTTTCTAGCGGCGCATAAGTTCTTC. J is TRBJ2-1 and V is TRBV5-6; 7 bases are shared with TRBD2. The germline V gene encodes CDR1 SGHDT and CDR2 YYEEEE. The CDR3 loop spans 12 amino acids. V lost 2 bases and J lost 14; bases outside the gene matches: 7.

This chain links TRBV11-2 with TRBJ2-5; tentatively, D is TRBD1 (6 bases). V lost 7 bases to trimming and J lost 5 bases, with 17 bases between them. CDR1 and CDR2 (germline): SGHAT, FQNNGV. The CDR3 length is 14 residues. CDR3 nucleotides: TGTGCCAGCACCGAAAGGGGGTCGGGGGAGACCCAGTACTTC. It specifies CASTERGSGETQYF. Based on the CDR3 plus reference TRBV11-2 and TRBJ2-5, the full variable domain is EAGVAQSPRYKIIEKRQSVAFWCNPISGHATLYWYQQILGQGPKLLIQFQNNGVVDDSQLPKDRFSAERLKGVDSTLKIQPAKLEDSAVYLCASTERGSGETQYFGPGTRLLVL.